This TCR beta chain was obtained from a study of CD8+ T cells in alopecia areata listed by TCRdb under 2018. Background for the entire study: Treated patients were enrolled in an open-label pilot trial of oral tofacitinib, 5 to 10 mg twice daily, for moderate-to-severe alopecia areata. Patients stayed on tofacitinib for 6 to 18 months and then had 6 months of follow-up off drug so that delayed response and recurrence could be assessed. High-throughput TCRbeta sequencing was used to examine T cell clonal expansion in alopecia areata in both the C3H/HeJ mouse model and human patients. Scalp tissue and sorted CD4+ and CD8+ peripheral blood T cells from patchy and totalis/universalis alopecia areata patients and from healthy controls were covered by human TCRbeta sequencing. Tofacitinib-treated patients had biopsies at baseline and at 4 and 24 weeks of treatment, with a later scalp biopsy in several patients. Clonality in the scalp was compared among normal scalp (n=4), patchy alopecia areata scalp (n=8), and alopecia totalis/universalis scalp (n=8). RNA came from the PAXgene miRNA kit for fixed scalp, the miRNeasy kit for PBMCs, and the RNeasy kit for mouse skin. TCRbeta CDR3 regions were amplified by immunoSEQ multiplex PCR using 35 Vbeta forward and 13 Jbeta reverse primers.

What the study reported, not specific to this receptor: Compared with mice, TCR sequences shared between patients were less clear, possibly partly because of HLA diversity across the patient population. Scalp TCR repertoire analysis is complicated because resident alphabeta T cells in normal human skin are also sequenced, whereas mouse skin is dominated by gammadelta T cells. Compared with normal scalp, lesional scalp had higher clonality and more expanded CD8+ clones, particularly in alopecia totalis/universalis, a pattern that suggests antigenic drive.

Library creation used the immunoSEQ multiplex PCR assay. For TCR sequencing, RNA was extracted from every sample and reverse transcribed into cDNA to serve as template. First-strand cDNA was synthesized with SuperScript III using a 2:1 mix of oligo-dT and random hexamers. Amplification bias was assessed with a synthetic immune receptor repertoire, and residual bias was removed computationally. Per the original workflow: Raw reads were preprocessed to remove errors, and CDR3 was defined by IMGT conventions from the conserved cysteine to phenylalanine. Clonality was computed by normalizing Shannon entropy by log2 of the number of productive unique TCRs and subtracting the result from 1. CD4 or CD8 identity of scalp clones was inferred by cross-referencing scalp TCRbeta sequences with sorted blood CD4 and CD8 repertoires. Entries here come from immuneACCESS through TCRdb and include only in-frame sequences with V and J called. Some clones fail to appear in such tables; in the studies checked, an unresolved V gene covers under half of the shortfall, and the cause of the remainder is unknown. For V, J and clone size, that table is used; D and trimming come from the DNA. The sample yields about 130,000 clones; 45% to 60% were counted once. The ten largest clones add up to 4.5% to 5.5% of the sample.

Its CDR3 holds 15 amino acids, cysteine through phenylalanine. CDR3 DNA is the only sequence kept; it has 45 bases, read in frame from the first base. V drops 6 bases and J drops 0 bases, leaving 14 bases in between. The time point label, as the study defines it: baseline before oral tofacitinib. Peripheral blood and lesional scalp punch biopsies were obtained from patients with alopecia areata. PBMCs were isolated by density centrifugation and stained for CD3, CD4 and CD8, and CD4+ and CD8+ T cells were sorted on a FACSAria. There are a few counts of this clone. No cognate antigen has been identified for it. Base qualities were left out, and no much larger clone turns up one base away.

This receptor was taken from a human donor with alopecia areata. The chain is encoded by TRBV23-1 joined to TRBJ1-1; D gene: possibly TRBD1, on 6 matching bases. TRBV23-1 is flagged as an ORF with uncertain function. The sequenced sample was CD4+ T cells sorted from blood, obtained at week 0. CDR3 sequence: CASRPMTGMNTEAFF. The DNA is TGCGCCAGCAGACCCATGACAGGCATGAACACTGAAGCTTTCTTT.